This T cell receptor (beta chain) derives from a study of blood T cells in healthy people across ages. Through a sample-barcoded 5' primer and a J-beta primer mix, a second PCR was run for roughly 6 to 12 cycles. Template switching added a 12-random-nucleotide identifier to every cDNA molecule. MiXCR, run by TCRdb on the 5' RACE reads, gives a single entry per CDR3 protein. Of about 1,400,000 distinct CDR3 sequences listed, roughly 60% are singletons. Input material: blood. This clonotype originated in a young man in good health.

The chain's CDR3 is CASSYTQGGYGYTF. The CDR3 DNA follows: TGTGCCAGCAGTTACACACAGGGTGGCTATGGCTACACCTTC. This chain uses TRBV6-6 with TRBJ1-2; TRBD1 is a possible D gene (6 bases). Germline V gene lookup returns CDR1 MNHNY and CDR2 SVGAGI (reference sequence). The V and J ends lost 2 bases and 4 bases respectively, with 11 bases between them. The CDR3 consists of 14 residues.